This T cell receptor beta chain is drawn from a study of blood T cell repertoires in COVID-19. Generated by immunoSEQ multiplex PCR, the TCRdb table keeps only in-frame clones and is missing some. The table records roughly 86,000 clones, around three quarters of them present only once. Trimming took 3 bases from V and 8 from J; bases not matched to a gene: 5. This CDR3 is built from 14 residues. Germline CDR1 reads MDHEN; CDR2 reads SYDVKM. The source of this sequence is a middle-aged man who had recovered from COVID-19. V usage is TRBV28 and J usage is TRBJ2-1; 9 nucleotides align to TRBD2. Sequencing was done on a sample of peripheral blood. CDR3 sequence: CASSFSGSHDEQFF. CDR3 DNA: TGTGCCAGCAGTTTTAGCGGGAGCCACGATGAGCAGTTCTTC.